Presented here are 8 T cell receptor beta chains from one specimen sequenced in a study of human T cells and chemical hapten exposure. TCRdb re-analysed the RACE reads in MiXCR, keeping a single row per CDR3 protein. The sample comprises about 98,000 distinct CDR3 sequences, about a tenth of which are singletons, and around 3.3% rests with the top ten. Time point specified: pre-sensitization, week 0. Regarding treatment: therapeutic diphenylcyclopropenone sensitization with weekly scalp DPC. Source: whole blood, taken in connection with sensitization to the hapten diphenylcyclopropenone (DPC). These receptors came from an older woman with alopecia areata. Some clones in this sample may be carry-over from other donors' samples.

Many counts were recorded for this clonotype. CDR3 DNA sequence: TGTGCCAGCAGCCCTCTGAGCGACACTGAAGCTTTCTTT. It specifies CASSPLSDTEAFF. The V call is TRBV3-1, the J call TRBJ1-1; D is unresolved. CDR3 length equals 13 residues. V lost 4 bases to trimming and J lost 3 bases, with 9 bases between them. The germline gives CDR1 LGHDT, CDR2 YNNKEL (reference sequence).

The chain employs TRBV20-1 and TRBJ2-7; maybe TRBD2 (5 bases). The V end was cut by 3 bases, the J end by 6 bases, with 18 bases between. Germline CDR1 and CDR2: DFQATT and SNEGSKA (reference sequence). This CDR3 contains 14 residues. The CDR3 bases are TGCAGTGCTAGGATCGAGAGGGCTCTCCGCGAGCAGTACTTC. It is translated as CSARIERALREQYF.

This clonotype was seen a few times. The J gene is TRBJ2-3, the V gene TRBV11-1; possible D gene TRBD2, 6 bases. The CDR3 has 15 amino acids. Germline assignment: CDR1 SGHAT and CDR2 FQDESV (reference sequence). The ends were cut back, 5 bases at V and 3 bases at J, with 15 bases in the middle. The CDR3 loop reads CASSPQAGRTDTQYF. CDR3 nucleotides: TGTGCCAGCAGCCCTCAGGCGGGGAGGACAGATACGCAGTATTTT.

This clonotype occurred many times. The V and J genes are TRBV6-1 and TRBJ1-3, with 9 nucleotides matching TRBD1. Looked up from germline, CDR1 is MNHNS and CDR2 is SASEGT. V lost 4 bases and J lost 2; bases outside the gene matches: 3. The CDR3 extends over 15 amino acids. DNA for the CDR3: TGTGCCAGCAGTGCCGGGACAGGGACTGGAAACACCATATATTTT. This gives the protein CASSAGTGTGNTIYF.

In the case of this clonotype: A much larger clonotype is one base distant, so this may be a read error. The chain couples TRBV20-1 to TRBJ1-2, with TRBD1 as a possible D gene (6 bases). The V gene's germline CDR1 is DFQATT and CDR2 SNEGSKA (reference sequence). There are 14 residues in the CDR3. V shed 7 bases and J shed 6 bases, with 21 bases lying between them. As DNA, the CDR3 is TGCAGTGTTAGTATGGGAGGGGGAGGAAATGGCTACACCTTC. Translation: CSVSMGGGGNGYTF.

V usage is TRBV20-1 and J usage is TRBJ2-7; D uncertain. The germline CDR1 and CDR2 sequences are DFQATT and SNEGSKA (reference sequence). The V and J ends lost 6 bases and 0 bases respectively, with 12 bases between them. This CDR3 contains 13 residues. CDR3 amino acids: CSAPWASSYEQYF. Here the CDR3 DNA reads TGCAGTGCCCCGTGGGCCTCCTCCTACGAGCAGTACTTC.

This clonotype showed up many times. V gene TRBV5-1 combines with J gene TRBJ1-2; 7 bases align to TRBD1. CDR1 and CDR2 (germline): SGHRS, YFSETQ. This CDR3 region has 13 residues. The junction had 4 bases not matched to a gene; V was cut back by 1 base and J by 7 bases. CDR3 amino acids: CASSLSGGIGYTF. CDR3 nucleotides: TGCGCCAGCAGCTTGTCAGGGGGAATTGGCTACACCTTC.

This clonotype was found a few times. This chain joins TRBV20-1 and TRBJ1-1; maybe TRBD1 (5 bases). The CDR3 covers 17 residues. CDR1 is DFQATT and CDR2 is SNEGSKA in the germline V gene (reference sequence). Trimming shortened V by 0 bases and J by 8 bases, and 25 bases separated the two germline ends. Here the CDR3 reads CSARDLSDTHYFGEAFF. The CDR3 bases are TGCAGTGCTAGAGATTTGTCGGACACGCACTATTTTGGGGAAGCTTTCTTT.